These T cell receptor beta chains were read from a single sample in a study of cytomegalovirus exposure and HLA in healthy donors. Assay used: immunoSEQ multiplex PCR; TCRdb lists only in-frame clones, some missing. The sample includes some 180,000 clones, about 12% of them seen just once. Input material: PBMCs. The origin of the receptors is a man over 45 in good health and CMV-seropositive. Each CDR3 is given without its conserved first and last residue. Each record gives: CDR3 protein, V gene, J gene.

RVNSLTDKQY	TRBV29-1	TRBJ2-3
ASSEVSGAF	TRBV2	TRBJ1-1
ASSGRVTGDFYEQY	TRBV6-6	TRBJ2-7
ASSLGRGVTEAF	TRBV7-2	TRBJ1-1
ASGGGNQPQH	TRBV6-1	TRBJ1-5
ASSLPVGADTEAF	TRBV28	TRBJ1-1
AIRGGANTEAF	TRBV10-3	TRBJ1-1
ATRQGANTQY	TRBV5-6	TRBJ2-3
ASSPSPGNTIY	TRBV7-2	TRBJ1-3
ASSDPSGENTIY	TRBV2	TRBJ1-3
ASSQDIVQETQY	TRBV4-3	TRBJ2-5
ASSWRMDSTDTQY	TRBV11-3	TRBJ2-3
ASSLKVSSSYNEQF	TRBV5-1	TRBJ2-1
ASSSDRGRYGYT	TRBV5-1	TRBJ1-2
ASSSRGPRGYT	TRBV27	TRBJ1-2
ASSLVSGGNEQF	TRBV5-4	TRBJ2-1
ASSGSGGTDTQY	TRBV7-9	TRBJ2-3